The rows below give T cell receptor beta chains drawn from one sample of a study of cytomegalovirus exposure and HLA in healthy donors. Profiled with immunoSEQ multiplex PCR; TCRdb holds only in-frame clones, not every one. The sample yields more than 65,000 clones, around 79% seen once. Specimen: PBMCs. All receptors derive from a female donor in good health and CMV-seronegative. Both conserved end residues are part of each CDR3. A D gene is named only where the DNA matches it firmly. Only part of the rows carry a size: once, few, many, or a class if the clone is expanded.

j_call d_call v_call clone_size cdr3_nt cdr3_aa
TRBJ2-3 TRBD2 TRBV7-8 - TGTGCCAGCAGCTTACTAGCGGGAGTTAGGGCAGATACGCAGTATTTT CASSLLAGVRADTQYF
TRBJ2-3 - TRBV6-1 - TGTGCCAGCAGTGAAAGAGGGTGGGTGGCAGATACGCAGTATTTT CASSERGWVADTQYF
TRBJ2-1 TRBD1 TRBV19 - TGTGCCAGTAGTAGGGACAGGGAAAAGGTTGAGCAGTTCTTC CASSRDREKVEQFF
TRBJ2-5 TRBD1 TRBV6-5 - TGTGCCAGCGGCGATTGGGGGACAGGACAAGAGACCCAGTACTTC CASGDWGTGQETQYF
TRBJ2-7 TRBD1 TRBV5-4 - TGTGCCAGCAGCCCTGGCGGGACAGGGGGTTCCTACGAGCAGTACTTC CASSPGGTGGSYEQYF
TRBJ1-2 - TRBV25-1 few TGTGCCAGCAGTGGGTCGGGAGCAGCGCGTGGCTACACCTTC CASSGSGAARGYTF
TRBJ1-1 TRBD1 TRBV28 - TGTGCCAGCAGTTCAGGGGGCCGCACTGAAGCTTTCTTT CASSSGGRTEAFF
TRBJ1-5 TRBD1 TRBV5-1 - TGCGCCAGCAGCCCAGGGGGCCCAAATCAGCCCCAGCATTTT CASSPGGPNQPQHF
TRBJ1-1 TRBD1 TRBV28 - TGTGCCAGCAGTAGCGGACAGGGAGAGACTGAAGCTTTCTTT CASSSGQGETEAFF
TRBJ2-7 - TRBV6-1 - TGTGCCAGCAGTGAAGCCGGGACTGACTACGAGCAGTACTTC CASSEAGTDYEQYF
TRBJ2-1 - TRBV2 - TGTGCCAGCACCCGCGGGGTGAGCTCCTACAATGAGCAGTTCTTC CASTRGVSSYNEQFF
TRBJ2-2 TRBD1 TRBV4-2 once TGTGCCAGCAGCCAAGATCAGACAGGGGGGCTGAACACCGGGGAGCTGTTTTTT CASSQDQTGGLNTGELFF
TRBJ2-1 TRBD2 TRBV5-1 - TGCGCCAGCAGCTTTACTAGCGGGGGGGTTTACAATGAGCAGTTCTTC CASSFTSGGVYNEQFF
TRBJ2-2 - TRBV6-5 - TGTGCCAGCAGTTACTCATCGAGCGTGAGTGCCGGGGAGCTGTTTTTT CASSYSSSVSAGELFF
TRBJ2-5 TRBD2 TRBV11-2 - TGTGCCAGCAGCCAACTAGCGGGGGGCCAAGAGACCCAGTACTTC CASSQLAGGQETQYF
TRBJ2-1 - TRBV7-7 few TGTGCTAGCAGCTTAGGGTCAGGGGCCAAGGTCTTC CASSLGSGAKVF
TRBJ1-5 TRBD1 TRBV2 - TGTGCCAGCAGTGAAGCCAGGGGGCTTAATCAGCCCCAGCATTTT CASSEARGLNQPQHF
TRBJ2-5 TRBD1 TRBV5-4 - TGTGCCAGCGCGAATCAGGGGGCGAAGGAGACCCAGTACTTC CASANQGAKETQYF
TRBJ1-3 - TRBV13 - TGTGCCAGCAGCTTAGGTTATGGAGGGGAAGTTTCTGGAAACACCATATATTTT CASSLGYGGEVSGNTIYF
TRBJ2-3 - TRBV5-1 - TGCGCCAGCAGCTTGGCCCGAAGCGCCAGGGCCTCAGATACGCAGTATTTT CASSLARSARASDTQYF
TRBJ1-2 TRBD1 TRBV5-1 - TGCGCCAGCAGCCTCAATCCGGGACAGGCAACCTATGGCTACACCTTC CASSLNPGQATYGYTF
TRBJ2-5 - TRBV28 - TGTGCCAGCAGTTCGTCCCGAGAGACCCAGTACTTC CASSSSRETQYF
TRBJ2-7 TRBD1 TRBV2 few TGTGCCAGCAGTGGGACAGGTTACGAGCAGTACTTC CASSGTGYEQYF
TRBJ2-2 - TRBV2 few TGTGCCAGCAGTGATGGACTACATTACACCGGGGAGCTGTTTTTT CASSDGLHYTGELFF
TRBJ1-5 TRBD1 TRBV28 - TGTGCCAGCAGGTCGGGACAGGGTCTTAGTCAGCCCCAGCATTTT CASRSGQGLSQPQHF
TRBJ1-1 TRBD1 TRBV6-6 - TGTGCCAGCAGGGGACAGCTAAACACTGAAGCTTTCTTT CASRGQLNTEAFF
TRBJ2-7 TRBD1 TRBV28 - TGTGCCAGCACGACAGGGGCCTTATACGAGCAGTACTTC CASTTGALYEQYF
TRBJ1-5 - TRBV27 - TGTGCCAGCAGGAGGGAAGCAGGTAATCAGCCCCAGCATTTT CASRREAGNQPQHF
TRBJ2-3 TRBD1 TRBV5-6 - TGTGCCAGCAGCTTGGTCGGTACAGGGGGCGGCACAGATACGCAGTATTTT CASSLVGTGGGTDTQYF
TRBJ1-4 TRBD1 TRBV5-1 - TGCGCCAGCAGCGTACAGGGGAAACCTAATGAAAAACTGTTTTTT CASSVQGKPNEKLFF
TRBJ1-1 TRBD1 TRBV2 - TGTGCCAGCAGTGTGGGGCAGGGGGTCATGAACACTGAAGCTTTCTTT CASSVGQGVMNTEAFF
TRBJ2-7 - TRBV7-5 - TGTGCCAGAAGTTCGGACAGGGGATTCTACGAGCAGTACTTC CARSSDRGFYEQYF
TRBJ1-4 TRBD1 TRBV7-3 - TGTGCCAGCAGCTTAACCCTTAAGGACAGGGGGCAGATGGGGGAAAAACTGTTTTTT CASSLTLKDRGQMGEKLFF
TRBJ2-7 - TRBV6-5 - TGTGCCAGCAGTAGGGGGACGGAGACCTACGAGCAGTACTTC CASSRGTETYEQYF
TRBJ2-1 - TRBV7-6 - TGTGCCAGCAGTCTTGCGGGTGAGAGCAATGAGCAGTTCTTC CASSLAGESNEQFF
TRBJ2-5 - TRBV5-3 - TGTGCCAGAAGCTTTGGGGGGAGCCAAGAGACCCAGTACTTC CARSFGGSQETQYF
TRBJ1-3 - TRBV29-1 - TGCAGCGCAGGGGAGGGGTTCTCTGGAAACACCATATATTTT CSAGEGFSGNTIYF